This TCR beta chain was recorded in a study of blood T cell repertoires in COVID-19. At the level of the study: Acute-phase and convalescent COVID-19 samples originated in the United States, Italy and Spain. PBMCs, B-cell-depleted T cells, or T cells provided the cDNA or gDNA that made up the material.

Per the original methods: Estimates of nucleated cell counts were drawn from the amplification of reference gene primers. Method: immunoSEQ multiplex PCR; TCRdb's copy keeps in-frame clones and lacks some. For V, J and clone size, that table is used; D and trimming come from the DNA. Found here are nearly 300,000 clones, roughly 88% of them singletons; the top ten hold approximately 6.6%. Trimming pared 4 bases from V and 4 bases from J, leaving 8 bases between. The CDR3 totals 13 residues. Germline assignment: CDR1 MNHEY and CDR2 SVGAGI. Sequenced: peripheral blood. The chain couples TRBV6-5 to TRBJ1-5; D unresolved. This receptor was taken from a young woman who had recovered from COVID-19. CDR3 residues: CASSWEANQPQHF. The CDR3, as DNA: TGTGCCAGCAGTTGGGAGGCTAATCAGCCCCAGCATTTT.